This T cell receptor beta chain came from a study of CD8 T cells in ankylosing spondylitis. Study-wide results and limits: Apparently characteristic of ankylosing spondylitis blood was a TCR beta motif (eight highly homologous variants).

In TCRdb, the 5' RACE reads were re-called with MiXCR into one record per CDR3 protein. This table holds 700,000 to 850,000 distinct CDR3 sequences, roughly 10% found once. A few counts support this clonotype. Its specificity is unknown. The origin of this receptor is a male donor with ankylosing spondylitis. Input material: blood, either unsorted or a sorted T cell fraction (not recorded which).

CDR3 region: CASSSRGLAGLNTGELFF. CDR3 nucleotide sequence: TGTGCCAGCAGTTCTCGGGGACTAGCGGGACTTAACACCGGGGAGCTGTTTTTT. V gene TRBV6-2 or TRBV6-3 combines with J gene TRBJ2-2, with TRBD2 matching 13 bases. Germline lookup yields CDR1 MNHEY and CDR2 SVGEGT. J gave up 2 bases and V 4 bases, and 7 bases lay outside the gene matches. This CDR3 has 18 amino acids.